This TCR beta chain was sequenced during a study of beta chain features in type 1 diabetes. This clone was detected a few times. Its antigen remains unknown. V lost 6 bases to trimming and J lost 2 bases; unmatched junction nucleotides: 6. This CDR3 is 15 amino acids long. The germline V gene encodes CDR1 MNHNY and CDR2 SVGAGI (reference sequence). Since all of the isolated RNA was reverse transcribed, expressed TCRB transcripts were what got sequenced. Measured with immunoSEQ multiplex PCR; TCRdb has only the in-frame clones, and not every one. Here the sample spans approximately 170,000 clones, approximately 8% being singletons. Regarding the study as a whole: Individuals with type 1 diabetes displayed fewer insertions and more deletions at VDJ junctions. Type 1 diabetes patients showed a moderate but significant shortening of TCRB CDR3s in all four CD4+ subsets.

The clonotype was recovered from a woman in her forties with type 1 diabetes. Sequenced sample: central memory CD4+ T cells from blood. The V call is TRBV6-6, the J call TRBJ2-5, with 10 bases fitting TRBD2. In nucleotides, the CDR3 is TGTGCCAGCAGCACCGAACTAGCGGGACAAGAGACCCAGTACTTC. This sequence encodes CASSTELAGQETQYF.